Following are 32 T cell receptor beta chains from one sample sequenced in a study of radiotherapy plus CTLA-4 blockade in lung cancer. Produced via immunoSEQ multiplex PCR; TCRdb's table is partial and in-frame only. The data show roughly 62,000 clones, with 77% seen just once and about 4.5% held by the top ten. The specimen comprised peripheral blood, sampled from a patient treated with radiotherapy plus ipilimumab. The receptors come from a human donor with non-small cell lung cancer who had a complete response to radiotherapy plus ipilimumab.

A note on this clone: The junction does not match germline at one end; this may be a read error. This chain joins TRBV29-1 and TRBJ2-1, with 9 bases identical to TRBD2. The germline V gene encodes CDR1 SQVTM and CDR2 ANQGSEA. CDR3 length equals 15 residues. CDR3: CSVEGLARLRGEQFF. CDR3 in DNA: TGCAGCGTAGAAGGACTAGCGAGACTGAGGGGAGAGCAGTTCTTC.

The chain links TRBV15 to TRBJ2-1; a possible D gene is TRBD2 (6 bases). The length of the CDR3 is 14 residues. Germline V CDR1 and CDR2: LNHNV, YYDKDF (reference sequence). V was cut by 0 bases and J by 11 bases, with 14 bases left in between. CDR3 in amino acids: CATSRDRRGGKQFF. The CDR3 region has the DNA TGTGCCACCAGCAGAGATCGGCGGGGCGGAAAGCAGTTCTTC.

DNA for the CDR3: TGTGCCAGCAGCTCCCACCAGGGGGGCAATGGCTACACCTTC. This gives the protein CASSSHQGGNGYTF. This rearrangement joins TRBV11-3 to TRBJ1-2, with TRBD1 matching over 7 bases. Germline CDR1 reads SGHNT; CDR2 reads YENEEA. Trimming took 4 bases from V and 6 from J; bases not matched to a gene: 8. The CDR3 totals 14 residues.

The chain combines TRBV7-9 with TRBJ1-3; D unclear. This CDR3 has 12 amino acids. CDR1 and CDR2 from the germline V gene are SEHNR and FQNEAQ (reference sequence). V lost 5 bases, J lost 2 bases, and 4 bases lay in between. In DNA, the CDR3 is TGTGCCAGCAGCCTCACTGGAAACACCATATATTTT. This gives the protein CASSLTGNTIYF.

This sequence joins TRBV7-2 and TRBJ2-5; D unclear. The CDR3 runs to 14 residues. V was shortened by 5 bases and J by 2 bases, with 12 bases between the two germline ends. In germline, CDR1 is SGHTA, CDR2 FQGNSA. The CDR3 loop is CASSKGLSQETQYF. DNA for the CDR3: TGTGCCAGCAGCAAAGGGCTTTCACAAGAGACCCAGTACTTC.

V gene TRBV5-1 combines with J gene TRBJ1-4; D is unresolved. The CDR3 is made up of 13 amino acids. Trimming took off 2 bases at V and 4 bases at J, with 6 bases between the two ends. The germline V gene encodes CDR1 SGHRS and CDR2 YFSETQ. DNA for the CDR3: TGCGCCAGCAGCTTTAGGGATAATGAAAAACTGTTTTTT. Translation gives CASSFRDNEKLFF.

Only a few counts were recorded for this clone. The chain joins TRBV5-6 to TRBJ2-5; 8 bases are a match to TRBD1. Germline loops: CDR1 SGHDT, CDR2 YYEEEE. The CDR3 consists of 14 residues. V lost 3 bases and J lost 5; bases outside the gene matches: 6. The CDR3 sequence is CASSYRGSEETQYF. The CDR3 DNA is TGTGCCAGCAGCTACAGGGGGTCCGAGGAGACCCAGTACTTC.

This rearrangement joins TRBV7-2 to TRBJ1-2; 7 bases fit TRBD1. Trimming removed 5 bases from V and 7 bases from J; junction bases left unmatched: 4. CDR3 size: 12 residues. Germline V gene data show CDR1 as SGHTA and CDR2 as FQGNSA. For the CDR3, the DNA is TGTGCCAGCAGCCCCGCAGGGGGTGGCTACACCTTC. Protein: CASSPAGGGYTF.

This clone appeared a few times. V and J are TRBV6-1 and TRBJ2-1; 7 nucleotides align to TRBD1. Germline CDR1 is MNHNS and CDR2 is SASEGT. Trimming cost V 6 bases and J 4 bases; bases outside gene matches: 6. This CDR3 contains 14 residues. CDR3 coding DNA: TGTGCCAGCAGGGGGACAGCTCCATACAATGAGCAGTTCTTC. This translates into CASRGTAPYNEQFF.

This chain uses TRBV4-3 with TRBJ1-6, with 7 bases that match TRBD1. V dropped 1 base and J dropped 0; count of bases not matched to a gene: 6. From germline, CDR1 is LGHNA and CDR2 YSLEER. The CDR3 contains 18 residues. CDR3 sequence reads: CASSQVWGQSSYNSPLHF. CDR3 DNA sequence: TGCGCCAGCAGCCAAGTCTGGGGACAGAGCTCCTATAATTCACCCCTCCACTTT.

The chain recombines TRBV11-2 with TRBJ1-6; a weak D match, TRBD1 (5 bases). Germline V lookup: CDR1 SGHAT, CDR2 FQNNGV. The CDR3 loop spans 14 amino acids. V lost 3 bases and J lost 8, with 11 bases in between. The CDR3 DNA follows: TGTGCCAGCAGCTTCGCAGGGACGGATTCACCCCTCCACTTT. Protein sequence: CASSFAGTDSPLHF.

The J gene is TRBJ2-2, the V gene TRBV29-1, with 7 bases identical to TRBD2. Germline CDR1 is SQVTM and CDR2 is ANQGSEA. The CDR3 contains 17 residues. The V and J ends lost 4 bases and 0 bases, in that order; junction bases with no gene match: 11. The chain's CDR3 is CSVVRLGGRANTGELFF. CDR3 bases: TGCAGCGTTGTTCGCCTTGGCGGGAGAGCGAACACCGGGGAGCTGTTTTTT.

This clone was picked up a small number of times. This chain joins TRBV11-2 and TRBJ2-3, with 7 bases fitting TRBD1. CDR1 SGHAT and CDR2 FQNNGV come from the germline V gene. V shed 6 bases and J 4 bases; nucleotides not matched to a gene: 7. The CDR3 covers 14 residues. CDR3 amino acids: CASSRTTGSDTQYF. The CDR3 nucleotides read TGTGCCAGCAGTCGAACGACAGGGTCAGATACGCAGTATTTT.

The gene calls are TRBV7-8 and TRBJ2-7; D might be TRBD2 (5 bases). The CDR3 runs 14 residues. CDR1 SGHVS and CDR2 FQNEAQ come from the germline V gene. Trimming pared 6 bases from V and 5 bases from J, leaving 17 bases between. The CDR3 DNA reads TGTGCCAGCAGAGTCGGGGTCCAAGCCCACGAGCAGTACTTC. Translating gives CASRVGVQAHEQYF. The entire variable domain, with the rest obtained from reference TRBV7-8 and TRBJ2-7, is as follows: GAGVSQSPRYKVAKRGQDVALRCDPISGHVSLFWYQQALGQGPEFLTYFQNEAQLDKSGLPSDRFFAERPEGSVSTLKIQRTQQEDSAVYLCASRVGVQAHEQYFGPGTRLTVT.

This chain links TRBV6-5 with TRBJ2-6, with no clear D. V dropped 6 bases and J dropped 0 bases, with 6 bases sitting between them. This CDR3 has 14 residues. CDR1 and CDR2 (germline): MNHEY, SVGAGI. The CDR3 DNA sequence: TGTGCCAGCAGCCCTACCTCTGGGGCCAACGTCCTGACTTTC. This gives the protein CASSPTSGANVLTF.

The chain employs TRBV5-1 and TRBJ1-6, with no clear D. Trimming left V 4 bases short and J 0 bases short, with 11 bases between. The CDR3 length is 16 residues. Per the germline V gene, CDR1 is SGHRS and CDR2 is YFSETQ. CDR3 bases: TGCGCCAGCAGCCCGGCGGGGAGCTCCTATAATTCACCCCTCCACTTT. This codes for CASSPAGSSYNSPLHF. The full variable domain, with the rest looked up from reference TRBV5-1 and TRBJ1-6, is KAGVTQTPRYLIKTRGQQVTLSCSPISGHRSVSWYQQTPGQGLQFLFEYFSETQRNKGNFPGRFSGRQFSNSRSEMNVSTLELGDSALYLCASSPAGSSYNSPLHFGNGTRLTVT.

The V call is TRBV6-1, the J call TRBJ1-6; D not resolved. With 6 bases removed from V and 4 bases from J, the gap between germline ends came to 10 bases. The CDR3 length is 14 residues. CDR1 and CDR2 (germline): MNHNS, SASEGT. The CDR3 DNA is TGTGCCAGCAGCCCCGGACTTTATAATTCACCCCTCCACTTT. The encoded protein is CASSPGLYNSPLHF.

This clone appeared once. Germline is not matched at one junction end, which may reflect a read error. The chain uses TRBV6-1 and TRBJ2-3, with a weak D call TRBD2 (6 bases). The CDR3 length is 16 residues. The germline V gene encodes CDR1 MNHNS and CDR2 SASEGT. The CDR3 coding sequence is TGTGCCAGCCGTGAGGACTACTCATCTAGCACAGATACGCAGTATTTT. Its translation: CASREDYSSSTDTQYF.

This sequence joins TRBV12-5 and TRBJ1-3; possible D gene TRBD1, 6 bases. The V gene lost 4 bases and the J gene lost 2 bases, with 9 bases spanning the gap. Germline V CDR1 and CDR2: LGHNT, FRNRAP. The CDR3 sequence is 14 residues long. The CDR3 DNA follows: TGTGCTAGTGGTTCCCGGACAGCTGGAAACACCATATATTTT. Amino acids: CASGSRTAGNTIYF.

CDR3 loop: CSVEAWGTYGYTF. CDR3 bases: TGCAGCGTTGAGGCTTGGGGAACCTATGGCTACACCTTC. The chain joins TRBV29-1 to TRBJ1-2, with D uncertain. V lost 3 bases to trimming and J lost 4 bases, with 12 bases between them. This CDR3 comprises 13 residues. Germline V gene lookup returns CDR1 SQVTM and CDR2 ANQGSEA.

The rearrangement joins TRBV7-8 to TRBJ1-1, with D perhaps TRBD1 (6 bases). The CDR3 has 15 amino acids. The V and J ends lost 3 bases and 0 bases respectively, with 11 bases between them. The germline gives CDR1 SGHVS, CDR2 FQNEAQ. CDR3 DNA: TGTGCCAGCAGCTTGACTGGGGGCTTGAACACTGAAGCTTTCTTT. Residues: CASSLTGGLNTEAFF.

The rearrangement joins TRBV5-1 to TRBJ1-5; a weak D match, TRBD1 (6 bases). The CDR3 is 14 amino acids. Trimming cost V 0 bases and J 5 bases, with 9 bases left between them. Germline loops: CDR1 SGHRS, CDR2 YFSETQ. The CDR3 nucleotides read TGCGCCAGCAGCTTGGCGGGGGGCGATCAGCCCCAGCATTTT. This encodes CASSLAGGDQPQHF.

The CDR3 DNA reads as TGTGCCAGCAGCGTAGATGGCTTTCAGAACACTGAAGCTTTCTTT. Its translation: CASSVDGFQNTEAFF. The rearrangement joins TRBV9 to TRBJ1-1; no reliable D call. Trimming cost V 0 bases and J 1 base, with 10 bases left between them. CDR3 length: 15 residues. Germline CDR1 is SGDLS and CDR2 is YYNGEE.

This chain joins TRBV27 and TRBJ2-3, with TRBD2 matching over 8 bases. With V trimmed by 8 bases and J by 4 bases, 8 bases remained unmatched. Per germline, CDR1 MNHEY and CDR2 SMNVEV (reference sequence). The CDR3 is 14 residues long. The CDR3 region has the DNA TGTGCCAGCGGCAGGAGGCGGGAGGCAGATACGCAGTATTTT. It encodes CASGRRREADTQYF.

For the CDR3, the DNA is TGTGCCAGCAGGGATAGGGAATTCACAGAGAACACTGAAGCTTTCTTT. It is translated as CASRDREFTENTEAFF. V and J are TRBV27 and TRBJ1-1; D gene ambiguous. The CDR3 is made up of 16 amino acids. CDR1 is MNHEY and CDR2 is SMNVEV in the germline V gene (reference sequence). V was trimmed by 6 bases and J by 1 base, leaving 18 bases between them.

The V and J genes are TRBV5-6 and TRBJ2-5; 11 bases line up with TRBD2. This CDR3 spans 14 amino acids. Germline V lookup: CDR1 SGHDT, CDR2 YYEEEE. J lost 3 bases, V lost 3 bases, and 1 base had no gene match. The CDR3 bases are TGTGCCAGCAGCTCGGGACTAGCGGAAGAGACCCAGTACTTC. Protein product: CASSSGLAEETQYF.

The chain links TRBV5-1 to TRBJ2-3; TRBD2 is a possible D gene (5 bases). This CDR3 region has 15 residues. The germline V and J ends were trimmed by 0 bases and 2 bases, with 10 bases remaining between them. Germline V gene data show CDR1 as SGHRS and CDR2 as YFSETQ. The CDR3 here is CASSLVSDDTDTQYF. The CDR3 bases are TGCGCCAGCAGCTTGGTTAGCGACGACACAGATACGCAGTATTTT.

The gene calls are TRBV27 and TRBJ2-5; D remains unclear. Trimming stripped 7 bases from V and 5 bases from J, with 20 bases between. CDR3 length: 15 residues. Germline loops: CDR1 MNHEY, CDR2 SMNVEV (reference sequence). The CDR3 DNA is TGTGCCAGCACCCCCTTTTTGGGATTTGGGGAGACCCAGTACTTC. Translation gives CASTPFLGFGETQYF.

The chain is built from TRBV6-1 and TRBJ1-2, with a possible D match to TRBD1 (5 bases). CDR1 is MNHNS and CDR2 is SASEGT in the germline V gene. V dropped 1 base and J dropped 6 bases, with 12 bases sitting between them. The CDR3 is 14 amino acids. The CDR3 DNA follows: TGTGCCAGCAGTGAAGATGCAGGGCTTGATGGCTACACCTTC. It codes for CASSEDAGLDGYTF.

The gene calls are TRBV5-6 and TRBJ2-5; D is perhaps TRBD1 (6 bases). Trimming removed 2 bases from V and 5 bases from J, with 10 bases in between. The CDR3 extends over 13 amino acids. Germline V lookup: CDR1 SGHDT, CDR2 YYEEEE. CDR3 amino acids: CASSFWGRETQYF. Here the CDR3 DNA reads TGTGCCAGCAGCTTCTGGGGGCGGGAGACCCAGTACTTC.

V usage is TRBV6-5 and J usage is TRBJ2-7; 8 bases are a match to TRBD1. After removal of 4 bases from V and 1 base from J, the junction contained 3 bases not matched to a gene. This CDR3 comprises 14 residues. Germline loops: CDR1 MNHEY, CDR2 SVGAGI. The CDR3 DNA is TGTGCCAGCAGTTCAGGACAGGGATCCTACGAGCAGTACGTC. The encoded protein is CASSSGQGSYEQYV.

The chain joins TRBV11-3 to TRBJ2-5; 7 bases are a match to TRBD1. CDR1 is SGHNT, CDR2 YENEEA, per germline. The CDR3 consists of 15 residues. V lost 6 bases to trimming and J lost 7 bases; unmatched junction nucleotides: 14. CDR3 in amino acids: CASRVTGMSGGTQYF. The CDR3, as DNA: TGTGCCAGCAGAGTGACAGGGATGTCAGGCGGGACCCAGTACTTC.